A single sample is the source of the 7 T cell receptor beta chains below, sequenced in a study of T-cell reconstitution after alpha-beta-depleted transplantation in children. This sample's TCRbeta library carried unique molecular identifier barcodes. One entry per CDR3 protein, called by TCRdb with MiXCR from the PCR reads. The sample records about 27,000 distinct CDR3 sequences, 5% to 7% being singletons. The specimen comprised PBMCs, mostly from graft donor cells, sampled 180 days after TCRalphabeta/CD19-depleted stem cell transplant. The receptors stem from a male patient younger than 18 who had a stem cell transplant for acute myeloid leukemia, so the T cells may come from the graft donor.

There are many counts of this clonotype. The chain is built from TRBV5-6 and TRBJ2-4, with D possibly called TRBD1 or TRBD2 (5 bases each). This CDR3 spans 18 amino acids. The V end was cut by 5 bases, the J end by 3 bases, with 24 bases between. Germline assignment: CDR1 SGHDT and CDR2 YYEEEE. The CDR3: CASSEDSWGPVNKNIQYF. In DNA, the CDR3 is TGTGCCAGCAGTGAGGACTCATGGGGCCCGGTAAACAAAAACATTCAGTACTTC.

The sample holds many counts of this clonotype. The genes are TRBV3-1 and TRBJ1-4; 9 positions match TRBD1. Trimming cost V 4 bases and J 11 bases; bases outside gene matches: 11. Germline CDR1 LGHDT, CDR2 YNNKEL (reference sequence). This CDR3 comprises 15 residues. Written as DNA, the CDR3 is TGTGCCAGCAGCCCCGGACAGGGGATTAGTTCGAAACTGTTTTTT. The encoded protein is CASSPGQGISSKLFF.

The sample holds many counts of this clonotype. This chain uses TRBV5-6 with TRBJ2-1; D perhaps matches TRBD2 (6 bases). The CDR3 runs to 16 residues. Trimming removed 3 bases from V and 5 bases from J, with 18 bases in between. CDR1 and CDR2 (germline): SGHDT, YYEEEE. CDR3 nucleotides: TGTGCCAGCAGCTGGAGGGCCTTAGCTAACAACAATGAGCAGTTCTTC. This codes for CASSWRALANNNEQFF.

Many counts were recorded for this clonotype. The CDR3 protein is CSARGEGGVATDTQYF. The CDR3 coding sequence is TGCAGTGCTAGAGGGGAGGGCGGGGTGGCCACAGATACGCAGTATTTT. V is TRBV20-1 and J is TRBJ2-3, with 7 bases fitting TRBD2. CDR3 size: 16 residues. The germline gives CDR1 DFQATT, CDR2 SNEGSKA (reference sequence). The J segment lost 2 bases and the V segment lost 1 base, leaving 9 bases of the junction unmatched.

V is TRBV20-1 and J is TRBJ2-1, with 7 bases matching TRBD2. Germline V gene data show CDR1 as DFQATT and CDR2 as SNEGSKA (reference sequence). The CDR3 is made up of 14 amino acids. V lost 6 bases and J lost 8; bases outside the gene matches: 13. CDR3 nucleotides: TGCAGTGCAACAGGCGGACTAGGAGGGTATGAGCAGTTCTTC. Residues: CSATGGLGGYEQFF.

This clonotype has at least ten counts. The chain recombines TRBV6-2 or TRBV6-3 with TRBJ1-6; 8 positions match TRBD1. The germline CDR1 and CDR2 sequences are MNHEY and SVGEGT. The CDR3 loop spans 14 amino acids. The V gene end was trimmed by 7 bases and the J gene end by 8 bases; junction bases not matched to a gene: 7. The CDR3, as DNA: TGTGCCAGCACCCACGCAGGGGGCGATTCACCCCTCCACTTT. This codes for CASTHAGGDSPLHF.

The V gene is TRBV27, the J gene TRBJ1-6; tentative D call: TRBD1 (6 bases). Trimming took off 2 bases at V and 11 bases at J, with 10 bases between the two ends. Germline-derived CDR1 and CDR2 are MNHEY and SMNVEV (reference sequence). The CDR3 contains 13 residues. CDR3 protein: CASSLDRIAPLHF. The DNA of the CDR3 is TGTGCCAGCAGTTTAGACAGGATTGCACCCCTCCACTTT.